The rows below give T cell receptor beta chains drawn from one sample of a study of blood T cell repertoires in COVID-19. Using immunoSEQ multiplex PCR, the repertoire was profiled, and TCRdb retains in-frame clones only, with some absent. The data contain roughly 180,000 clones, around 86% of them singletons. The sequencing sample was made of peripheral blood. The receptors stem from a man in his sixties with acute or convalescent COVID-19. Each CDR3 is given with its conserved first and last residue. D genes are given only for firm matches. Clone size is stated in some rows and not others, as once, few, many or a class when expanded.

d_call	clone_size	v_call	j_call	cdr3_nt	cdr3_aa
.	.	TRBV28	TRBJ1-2	TGTGCCAGCAGCCCCAATAGAGGAAAGGGGGGCTACACCTTC	CASSPNRGKGGYTF
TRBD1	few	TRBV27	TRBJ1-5	TGTGCCAGCAGCCTCGTAACAGGGACAGGGGGAAATCAGCCCCAGCATTTT	CASSLVTGTGGNQPQHF
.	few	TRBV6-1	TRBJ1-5	TGTGCCAGCAGTGAACGGGTGGATCAGCCCCAGCATTTT	CASSERVDQPQHF
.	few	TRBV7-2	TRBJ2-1	TGTGCCAGCAGCTTAGGGACACTCCTAAAGGATGAGCAGTTCTTC	CASSLGTLLKDEQFF
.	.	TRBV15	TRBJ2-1	TGTGCCACCAGCAGAGACCCCATTGAGCAGTTCTTC	CATSRDPIEQFF
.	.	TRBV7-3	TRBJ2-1	TGTGCCAGCAGCTTCTCCGGGACTTCCTACAATGAGCAGTTCTTC	CASSFSGTSYNEQFF
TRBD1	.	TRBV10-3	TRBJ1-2	TGTGCCATCAGTGAGTCGTGGACAGGGCAAATTGCTAACTATGGCTACACCTTC	CAISESWTGQIANYGYTF
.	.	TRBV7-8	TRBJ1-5	TGTGCCAGCAGCCTACACAACAGGGAGCGTCAGCCCCAGCATTTT	CASSLHNRERQPQHF
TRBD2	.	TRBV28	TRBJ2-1	TGTGCCAGCAGGATTCTAGCGGACTCCTACAATGAGCAGTTCTTC	CASRILADSYNEQFF
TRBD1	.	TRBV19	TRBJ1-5	TGTGCCAGTAGTGGGACAGGGGCGAGCAATCAGCCCCAGCATTTT	CASSGTGASNQPQHF
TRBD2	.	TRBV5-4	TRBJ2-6	TGTGCCAGCAGCCTGCGACTAGCGGGAGGGCCGGGCGTCCTGACTTTC	CASSLRLAGGPGVLTF
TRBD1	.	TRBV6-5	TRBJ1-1	TGTGCCAGCAGGGACAGGATGAACACTGAAGCTTTCTTT	CASRDRMNTEAFF
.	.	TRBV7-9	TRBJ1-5	TGTGCCAGCAGCTCCGGGACTGGACGGAATCAGCCCCAGCATTTT	CASSSGTGRNQPQHF
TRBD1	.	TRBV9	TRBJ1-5	TGTGCCAGCAGCGTGACAGGGGGCGGTCAGCCCCAGCATTTT	CASSVTGGGQPQHF
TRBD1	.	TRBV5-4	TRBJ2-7	TGTGCCAGCCGAAAGGGGGCTGGCGGCTCCTACAGCTCCTACGAGCAGTACTTC	CASRKGAGGSYSSYEQYF
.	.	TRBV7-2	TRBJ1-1	TGTGCCAGCAGCCCACGGAGGCAGGTTACTGAAGCTTTCTTT	CASSPRRQVTEAFF
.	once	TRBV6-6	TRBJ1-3	TGTGCCAGCAGTAACTCAGGGGAAGGGGACACCATATATTTT	CASSNSGEGDTIYF
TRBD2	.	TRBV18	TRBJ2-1	TGTGCCAGCTCGCCGGGACTAGCGGGACCCACGAGGGAGTTCTTC	CASSPGLAGPTREFF
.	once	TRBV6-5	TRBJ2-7	TGTGCCAGCAGTTACTCGGGACTGAGTGTTTCAGAGCAGTACTTC	CASSYSGLSVSEQYF
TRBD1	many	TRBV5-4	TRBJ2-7	TGTGCCAGCAGGCCAGGGGACAGGGTGCACGAGCAGTACTTC	CASRPGDRVHEQYF
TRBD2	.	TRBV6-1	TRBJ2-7	TGTGCCAGCAGTTTTTCCCTTAGCGGGAGTTACGAGCAGTACTTC	CASSFSLSGSYEQYF
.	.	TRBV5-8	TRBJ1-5	TGTGCCAGCAGCGTAAGCACAGGGAGGGGGATCAATCAGCCCCAGCATTTT	CASSVSTGRGINQPQHF
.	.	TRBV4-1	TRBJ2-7	TGCGCCAGCAGCCCCAGACTCACCTACGAGCAGTACTTC	CASSPRLTYEQYF
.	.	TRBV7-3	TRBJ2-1	TGTGCCAGCAGCTTAGGGGGCGGGAGCTATGAGCAGTTCTTC	CASSLGGGSYEQFF
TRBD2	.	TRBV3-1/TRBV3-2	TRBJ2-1	TGTGCCAGCAGCCAAGAATACAGCGGGGGGTGGTTCTTC	CASSQEYSGGWFF
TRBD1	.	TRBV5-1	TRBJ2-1	TGCGCCAGCAACGGACAGGGGTCATACAATGAGCAGTTCTTC	CASNGQGSYNEQFF
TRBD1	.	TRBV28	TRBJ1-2	TGTGCCAGCAGTTTAGAGACAGGGGCCCTCGTTAACTATGGCTACACCTTC	CASSLETGALVNYGYTF
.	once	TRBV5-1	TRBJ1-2	TGCGCCAGCAGCTTGGCTCCCAGGGGAAAGGACGGCTACACCTTC	CASSLAPRGKDGYTF
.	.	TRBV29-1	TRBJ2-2	TGCAGCGTCGACAGGGGAGGGACCGGGGAGCTGTTTTTT	CSVDRGGTGELFF
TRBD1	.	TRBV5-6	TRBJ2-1	TGTGCCAGCAGCCGAGACAGGGGGAGGTCCCCTTCCTACAATGAGCAGTTCTTC	CASSRDRGRSPSYNEQFF
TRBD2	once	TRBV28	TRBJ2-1	TGTGCCAGCAGTTTCCGGGACTACACATACAATGAGCAGTTCTTC	CASSFRDYTYNEQFF
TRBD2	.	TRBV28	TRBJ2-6	TGTGCCAGCGAGCGGGGGGTCCTCTCTGGGGCCAACGTCCTGACTTTC	CASERGVLSGANVLTF
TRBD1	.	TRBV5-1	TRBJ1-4	TGCGCCAGCAGCTTGGTAGTTGCAGGGGGAACTGAAAAACTGTTTTTT	CASSLVVAGGTEKLFF
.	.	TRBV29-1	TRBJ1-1	TGCAGCGTTGCCCCCCGGGTCTTACACACTGAAGCTTTCTTT	CSVAPRVLHTEAFF
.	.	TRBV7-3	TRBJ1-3	TGTGCCAGCAGCTTAGCAGTGGGAAACACCATATATTTT	CASSLAVGNTIYF
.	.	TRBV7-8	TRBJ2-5	TGTGCCAGCACCCCGCGTTGGACTCAAGAGACCCAGTACTTC	CASTPRWTQETQYF
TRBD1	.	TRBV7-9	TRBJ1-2	TGTGCCAGCAGCTTATCCGACAGGGAGACGAATGGCTACACCTTC	CASSLSDRETNGYTF
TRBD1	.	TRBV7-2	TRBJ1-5	TGTGCCAGCAGCCCTAGGACAGGGGGCTATCAGCCCCAGCATTTT	CASSPRTGGYQPQHF
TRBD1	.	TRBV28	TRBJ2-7	TGTGCCAGCAGTTTTATGGCGGACAGGGGTATCCACGAGCAGTACTTC	CASSFMADRGIHEQYF
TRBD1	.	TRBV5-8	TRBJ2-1	TGTGCCAGCAGCTCGTCGGACAGGGCAAACCCTAAGGGTGAGCAGTTCTTC	CASSSSDRANPKGEQFF
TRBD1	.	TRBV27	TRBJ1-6	TGTGCCAGCAGTTTAGCCACCTTAGGGGGCTCACCCCTCCACTTT	CASSLATLGGSPLHF
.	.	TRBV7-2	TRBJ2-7	TGTGCCAGCAGCTTAGTTCGCACCGGTCCGTTCTCCGAGCAGTACTTC	CASSLVRTGPFSEQYF
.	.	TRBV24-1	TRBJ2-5	TGTGCCACCAGTGATTCACAGGATTCGAGGGAGACCCAGTACTTC	CATSDSQDSRETQYF
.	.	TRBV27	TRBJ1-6	TGTGCCAGCAGTTTATCTTCAGGGAATAATTCACCCCTCCACTTT	CASSLSSGNNSPLHF
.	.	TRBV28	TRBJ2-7	TGTGCCAGCAGTTTGGGCAGGGACTACGAGCAGTACTTC	CASSLGRDYEQYF
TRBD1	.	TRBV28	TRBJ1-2	TGTGCCAGCAGTTTACCCCAGGGGGCAGGCGATGGCTACACCTTC	CASSLPQGAGDGYTF
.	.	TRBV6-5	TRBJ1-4	TGTGCCAGCTGGAGGGGGAGGGATGAAAAACTGTTTTTT	CASWRGRDEKLFF
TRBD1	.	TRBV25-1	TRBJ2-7	TGTGCCAGCAGTCGACAGGGTTCCTACGAGCAGTACTTC	CASSRQGSYEQYF
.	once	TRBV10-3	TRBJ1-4	TGTGCCATCACTCAGGGTGGCGGCGAAAAACTGTTTTTT	CAITQGGGEKLFF
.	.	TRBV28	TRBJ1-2	TGTGCCAGCAGTCCGCTCTTCACGGATGGCTACACCTTC	CASSPLFTDGYTF
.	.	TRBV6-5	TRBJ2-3	TGTGCCAGCAGCCGCCACATTCAGGGAAATACGCAGTATTTT	CASSRHIQGNTQYF
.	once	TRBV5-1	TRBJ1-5	TGCGCCAGCAGCTCGGACGGGGGTGGGCAGCCCCAGCATTTT	CASSSDGGGQPQHF
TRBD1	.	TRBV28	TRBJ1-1	TGTGCCAGCAGTCTTCTTCGGACAGGGGGCTTGGGGACTGAAGCTTTCTTT	CASSLLRTGGLGTEAFF
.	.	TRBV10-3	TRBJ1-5	TGTGCCATCAGTGAGTCAGGGGGCAATCAGCCCCAGCATTTT	CAISESGGNQPQHF
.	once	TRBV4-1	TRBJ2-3	TGCGCCAGCAGCCCGAGGAGGGGGGGGAGCACAGATACGCAGTATTTT	CASSPRRGGSTDTQYF
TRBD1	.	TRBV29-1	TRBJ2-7	TGCAGCGTTGTAGTGAGCAGGGGGTTTTACGAGCAGTACTTC	CSVVVSRGFYEQYF
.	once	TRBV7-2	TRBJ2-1	TGTGCCAGCAGCTTAGGCGTCCCTCGTCGCGGTGAGCAGTTCTTC	CASSLGVPRRGEQFF
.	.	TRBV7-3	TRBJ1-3	TGTGCCAGCAGCTCCACCAGGGGAGGAAACACCATATATTTT	CASSSTRGGNTIYF
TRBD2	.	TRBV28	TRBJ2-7	TGTGCCAGCAGTACCCGCGGGGGTTCCTACGAGCAGTACTTC	CASSTRGGSYEQYF